Described below is a single T cell receptor beta chain sequence and its context. Antigen: not known. Libraries were prepared by immunoSEQ multiplex PCR; TCRdb keeps only in-frame clonotypes and omits some of them. The sample has about 98,000 clones, less than 95% seen once. Separation from the roughly 600-subject first cohort characterized the roughly 120-subject validation cohort, to which the donors belonged. The germline V gene encodes CDR1 MNHNY and CDR2 SVGAGI (reference sequence). This CDR3 has 12 amino acids. V lost 8 bases and J 8 bases, leaving 12 bases between the germline ends. The sample belongs to a study of cytomegalovirus exposure and HLA in healthy donors. Study observations and caveats: The study flagged fewer than 200 TCR beta chains as cytomegalovirus-associated. Subsequent analysis revealed that first-cohort TCR clusters tended to co-occur in the 110 or so validation repertoires. A classifier reportedly called cytomegalovirus status with high sensitivity and specificity.

The sequence derives from a woman under 30 in good health and CMV-seronegative. V gene TRBV6-6 combines with J gene TRBJ1-4, with D unclear. What was sequenced was PBMCs. The CDR3 DNA reads as TGTGCCAGCGGAGATCCGCGGGAAAAACTGTTTTTT. Its translation: CASGDPREKLFF.